This TCR beta chain was identified during a study of blood T cell repertoires in COVID-19. Study details: The United States, Italy and Spain provided the acute and convalescent COVID-19 samples. Sample material is recorded as cDNA or gDNA derived from T cells, B-cell-depleted T cells, or PBMCs.

Here immunoSEQ multiplex PCR was the method, and the copy in TCRdb shows in-frame clones only, minus some. The sample has roughly 190,000 clones; roughly 82% are singletons. Germline V lookup: CDR1 SNHLY, CDR2 FYNNEI. CDR3 length equals 14 residues. V was shortened by 9 bases and J by 2 bases, with 16 bases between the two germline ends. The receptor comes from a woman aged 55-70 years with COVID-19, enrolled during active disease. This chain links TRBV2 with TRBJ1-2; TRBD1 is a possible D gene (6 bases). The source material was peripheral blood. The CDR3 DNA is TGTGCCAGGGCACGACCGGACAGAAACTATGGCTACACCTTC. Its translation: CARARPDRNYGYTF.